These 21 T cell receptor beta chains were all obtained from the same sample, sequenced in a study of blood T cell repertoires in COVID-19. The assay was immunoSEQ multiplex PCR, and TCRdb's table has in-frame clones only and misses some. Of 250,000 to 300,000 clones listed, 86% were seen once; the top ten hold 3%. Source material: peripheral blood. The receptors stem from a woman younger than 45 with active or convalescent COVID-19.

The rearrangement links TRBV7-8 to TRBJ2-1; perhaps TRBD2 as D (7 bases). V was pared by 4 bases and J by 7 bases, with 11 bases between. This CDR3 spans 13 amino acids. Germline CDR1 and CDR2: SGHVS and FQNEAQ. The CDR3 DNA reads as TGTGCCAGCAGCTCCGGGGGGCCTAATGAGCAGTTCTTC. The encoded protein is CASSSGGPNEQFF.

This rearrangement joins TRBV29-1 to TRBJ1-4; TRBD1 matches 9 bases. The germline CDR1 and CDR2 sequences are SQVTM and ANQGSEA. The length of the CDR3 is 13 residues. Losses at the gene ends were 5 bases for V and 5 bases for J; bases not matched to a gene: 3. This chain's CDR3 is CSVTGGLNEKLFF. DNA for the CDR3: TGCAGCGTTACAGGGGGCTTGAATGAAAAACTGTTTTTT.

The J gene is TRBJ1-5, the V gene TRBV7-8; D unresolved. Trimming removed 1 base at V and 9 bases at J, with 10 bases between. The length of the CDR3 is 13 residues. Germline values: CDR1 SGHVS, CDR2 FQNEAQ. DNA of the CDR3: TGTGCCAGCAGCTTAGGGGCGCTTCGGCCCCAGCATTTT. The encoded protein is CASSLGALRPQHF.

The chain carries TRBV7-8 and TRBJ1-2, with TRBD1 as a possible D gene (5 bases). This CDR3 comprises 14 residues. The V end was cut by 1 base, the J end by 8 bases, with 14 bases between. Germline V gene sequence: CDR1 SGHVS, CDR2 FQNEAQ. The CDR3 protein is CASSLERTGAGYTF. The CDR3 DNA is TGTGCCAGCAGCTTAGAAAGAACAGGAGCAGGCTACACCTTC.

This clone was recorded a few times. V is TRBV7-6 and J is TRBJ1-6, with D possibly TRBD1 on 6 matching bases. The CDR3 is 15 residues long. Trimming took 4 bases from V and 5 from J, leaving 12 bases between them. Looked up from germline, CDR1 is SGHVS and CDR2 is FNYEAQ. The CDR3 nucleotides read TGTGCCAGCAGCTCGGACAGACCAGATAATTCACCCCTCCACTTT. Translated, it gives CASSSDRPDNSPLHF.

This clone came up a few times. The chain is built from TRBV25-1 and TRBJ1-2; TRBD1 aligns across 12 bases. This CDR3 comprises 16 residues. Germline assignment: CDR1 MGHDK and CDR2 SYGVNS. J gave up 7 bases and V 3 bases, and 9 bases lay outside the gene matches. This chain's CDR3 is CASSEGRDRGPSGYTF. The CDR3 DNA sequence: TGTGCCAGCAGTGAGGGCCGGGACAGGGGGCCGTCTGGCTACACCTTC.

V is TRBV6-5 and J is TRBJ1-5, with 7 bases identical to TRBD1. From germline, CDR1 is MNHEY and CDR2 SVGAGI. J gave up 7 bases and V 5 bases, and 5 bases lay outside the gene matches. CDR3 size: 13 residues. CDR3 nucleotides: TGTGCCAGCAGTACAGGGGAACACCAGCCCCAGCATTTT. Protein: CASSTGEHQPQHF.

The J gene is TRBJ1-2, the V gene TRBV27; no definite D call. The CDR3 covers 13 residues. The V and J ends lost 5 bases and 5 bases respectively, with 12 bases between them. The germline V gene encodes CDR1 MNHEY and CDR2 SMNVEV (reference sequence). The CDR3 DNA sequence: TGTGCCAGCAGTCCCCACGAGGGATATGGCTACACCTTC. This gives the protein CASSPHEGYGYTF.

This chain joins TRBV28 and TRBJ1-6, with D maybe TRBD1 (6 bases). Germline CDR1 and CDR2: MDHEN and SYDVKM. The CDR3 extends over 16 amino acids. With 3 bases removed from V and 0 bases from J, the gap between germline ends came to 9 bases. In DNA form, the CDR3 reads TGTGCCAGCAGTTTTCAGGGGAGCTCCTATAATTCACCCCTCCACTTT. Translation: CASSFQGSSYNSPLHF.

The gene calls are TRBV9 and TRBJ1-3, with 7 bases matching TRBD1. Germline CDR1 reads SGDLS; CDR2 reads YYNGEE. V lost 6 bases, J lost 1 base, and 4 bases stayed unmatched. The CDR3 runs 14 residues. CDR3 in amino acids: CASTQGVSGNTIYF. Written as DNA, the CDR3 is TGTGCCAGCACCCAGGGGGTTTCTGGAAACACCATATATTTT.

This chain uses TRBV27 with TRBJ2-7; D is uncertain. The length of the CDR3 is 14 residues. The germline V gene encodes CDR1 MNHEY and CDR2 SMNVEV (reference sequence). V lost 5 bases and J lost 1, with 12 bases in between. DNA for the CDR3: TGTGCCAGCAGTCCCTCAGGCAGATCCTACGAGCAGTACTTC. It translates to CASSPSGRSYEQYF.

V is TRBV30 and J is TRBJ1-4; 8 positions agree with TRBD1. With 0 bases clipped from V and 7 bases from J, the junction kept 7 bases outside the gene matches. This CDR3 has 15 residues. Germline values: CDR1 GTSNPN, CDR2 SVGIG (reference sequence). The CDR3 protein is CAWSVGRTGPEKLFF. The CDR3 coding sequence is TGTGCCTGGAGTGTAGGCCGGACAGGGCCTGAAAAACTGTTTTTT.

This chain uses TRBV30 with TRBJ1-4; TRBD1 aligns across 9 bases. Looked up from germline, CDR1 is GTSNPN and CDR2 is SVGIG (reference sequence). Trimming took 0 bases from V and 1 from J; bases not matched to a gene: 6. The CDR3 contains 17 residues. The CDR3 coding sequence is TGTGCCTGGAGTGTATGGACAGGGGTTGGAACTAATGAAAAACTGTTTTTT. Its protein product is CAWSVWTGVGTNEKLFF.

This clone was counted between two and nine times. The rearrangement joins TRBV5-1 to TRBJ1-5, with D possibly being TRBD1 (6 bases). The germline V gene encodes CDR1 SGHRS and CDR2 YFSETQ. The ends were cut back, 0 bases at V and 4 bases at J, with 11 bases in the middle. The CDR3 contains 15 residues. The CDR3 nucleotides read TGCGCCAGCAGCTTGGCAGGGGAGGGGAATCAGCCCCAGCATTTT. It translates to CASSLAGEGNQPQHF.

V usage is TRBV5-6 and J usage is TRBJ1-2, with D unresolved. Trimming took off 4 bases at V and 4 bases at J, with 11 bases between the two ends. This CDR3 contains 13 residues. Germline loops: CDR1 SGHDT, CDR2 YYEEEE. CDR3 coding DNA: TGTGCCAGCAGCGCGTCTGTCCTCTATGGCTACACCTTC. Amino acids: CASSASVLYGYTF.

This sequence joins TRBV7-2 and TRBJ1-4, with TRBD1 as a possible D gene (6 bases). Germline V CDR1 and CDR2: SGHTA, FQGNSA. The CDR3 contains 15 residues. The V and J ends lost 5 bases and 7 bases respectively, with 17 bases between them. This chain's CDR3 is CASSPDSHKSEKLFF. In DNA form, the CDR3 reads TGTGCCAGCAGCCCGGACAGCCACAAAAGTGAAAAACTGTTTTTT.

The V call is TRBV5-1, the J call TRBJ2-5; 7 bases are shared with TRBD1. This CDR3 contains 14 residues. Germline loops: CDR1 SGHRS, CDR2 YFSETQ. After removal of 3 bases from V and 3 bases from J, the junction contained 5 bases not matched to a gene. CDR3 sequence: CASSSTGFEETQYF. DNA for the CDR3: TGCGCCAGCAGCTCGACAGGGTTCGAAGAGACCCAGTACTTC.

The V call is TRBV7-2, the J call TRBJ2-1; 10 bases agree with TRBD2. From germline, CDR1 is SGHTA and CDR2 FQGNSA. This CDR3 is 16 amino acids long. Trimming at V came to 7 bases and at J to 3 bases, leaving 9 bases not matched to a gene. The CDR3 here is CASKPRLAGDYNEQFF. The CDR3 DNA reads TGTGCCAGCAAACCTCGACTAGCGGGTGACTACAATGAGCAGTTCTTC.

The chain combines TRBV29-1 with TRBJ2-3; 13 bases are shared with TRBD2. This CDR3 has 15 amino acids. Per germline, CDR1 SQVTM and CDR2 ANQGSEA. V dropped 6 bases and J dropped 0; count of bases not matched to a gene: 3. CDR3 DNA: TGCAGCGTGATACTAGCGGGGGGGAGCACAGATACGCAGTATTTT. Protein product: CSVILAGGSTDTQYF.

The gene calls are TRBV9 and TRBJ1-1; D is unclear. CDR1 and CDR2 (germline): SGDLS, YYNGEE. V was trimmed by 5 bases and J by 7 bases, leaving 12 bases between them. The CDR3 sequence is 12 residues long. CDR3 residues: CASSGLKGEAFF. As DNA, the CDR3 is TGTGCCAGCAGTGGACTTAAGGGTGAAGCTTTCTTT. Complete variable domain (other parts from reference TRBV9 and TRBJ1-1): DSGVTQTPKHLITATGQRVTLRCSPRSGDLSVYWYQQSLDQGLQFLIQYYNGEERAKGNILERFSAQQFPDLHSELNLSSLELGDSALYFCASSGLKGEAFFGQGTRLTVV.

The rearrangement links TRBV6-5 to TRBJ2-6; D remains unclear. This CDR3 spans 14 amino acids. Trimming shortened V by 2 bases and J by 4 bases, and 6 bases separated the two germline ends. Germline CDR1 MNHEY, CDR2 SVGAGI. CDR3 nucleotide sequence: TGTGCCAGCAGTTACATGGCCGGGGCCAACGTCCTGACTTTC. Residues: CASSYMAGANVLTF.